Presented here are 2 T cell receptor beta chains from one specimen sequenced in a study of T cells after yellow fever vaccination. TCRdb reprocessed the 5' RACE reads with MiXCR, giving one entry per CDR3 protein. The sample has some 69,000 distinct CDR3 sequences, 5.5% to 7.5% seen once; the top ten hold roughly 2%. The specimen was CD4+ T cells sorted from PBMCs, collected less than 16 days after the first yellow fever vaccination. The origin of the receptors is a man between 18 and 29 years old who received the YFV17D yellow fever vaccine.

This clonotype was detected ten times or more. The CDR3 loop reads CAISEPKGHRSNTEAFF. In DNA, the CDR3 is TGTGCCATCAGTGAGCCAAAGGGGCACCGCTCGAACACTGAAGCTTTCTTT. The gene calls are TRBV10-3 and TRBJ1-1, with D possibly TRBD1 on 5 matching bases. Trimming left V 2 bases short and J 1 base short, with 17 bases between. This CDR3 region has 17 residues. CDR1 is ENHRY and CDR2 is SYGVKD in the germline V gene.

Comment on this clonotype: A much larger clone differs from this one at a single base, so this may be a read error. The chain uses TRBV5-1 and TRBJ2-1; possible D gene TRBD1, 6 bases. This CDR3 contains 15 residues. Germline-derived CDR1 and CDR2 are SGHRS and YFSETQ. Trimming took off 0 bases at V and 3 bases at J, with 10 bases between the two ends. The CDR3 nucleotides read TGCGCCAGCAGCTTGGGGGACACCTACTACAATGAGCAGTTCTTC. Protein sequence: CASSLGDTYYNEQFF. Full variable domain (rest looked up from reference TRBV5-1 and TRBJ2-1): KAGVTQTPRYLIKTRGQQVTLSCSPISGHRSVSWYQQTPGQGLQFLFEYFSETQRNKGNFPGRFSGRQFSNSRSEMNVSTLELGDSALYLCASSLGDTYYNEQFFGPGTRLTVL.